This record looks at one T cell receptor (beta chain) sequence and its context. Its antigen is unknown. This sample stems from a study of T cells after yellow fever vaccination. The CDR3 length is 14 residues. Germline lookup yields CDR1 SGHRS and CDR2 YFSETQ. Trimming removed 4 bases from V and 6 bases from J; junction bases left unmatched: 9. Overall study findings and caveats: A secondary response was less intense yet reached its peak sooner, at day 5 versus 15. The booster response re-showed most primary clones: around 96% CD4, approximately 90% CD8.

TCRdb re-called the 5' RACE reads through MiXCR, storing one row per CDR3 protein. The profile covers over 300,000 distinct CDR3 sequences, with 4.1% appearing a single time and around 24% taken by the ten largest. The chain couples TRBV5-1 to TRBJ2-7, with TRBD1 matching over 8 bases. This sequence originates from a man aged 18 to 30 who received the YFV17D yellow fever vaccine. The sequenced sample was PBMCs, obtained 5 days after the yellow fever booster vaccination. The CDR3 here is CASSAPGTGSEQYF. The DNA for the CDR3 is TGCGCCAGCAGCGCCCCCGGGACAGGATCCGAGCAGTACTTC.